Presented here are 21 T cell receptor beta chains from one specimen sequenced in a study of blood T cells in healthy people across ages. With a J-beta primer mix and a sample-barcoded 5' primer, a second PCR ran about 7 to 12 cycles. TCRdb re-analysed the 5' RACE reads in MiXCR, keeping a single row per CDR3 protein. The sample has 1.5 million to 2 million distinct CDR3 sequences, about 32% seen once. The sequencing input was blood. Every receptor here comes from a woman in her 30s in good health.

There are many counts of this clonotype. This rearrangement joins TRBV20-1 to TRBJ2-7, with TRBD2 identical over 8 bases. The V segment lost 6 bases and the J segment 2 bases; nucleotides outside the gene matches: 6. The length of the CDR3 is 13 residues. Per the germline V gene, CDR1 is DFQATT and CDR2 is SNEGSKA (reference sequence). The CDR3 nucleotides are TGCAGTGCGAGGCGGGGGGAGCCCTACGAGCAGTACTTC. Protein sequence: CSARRGEPYEQYF.

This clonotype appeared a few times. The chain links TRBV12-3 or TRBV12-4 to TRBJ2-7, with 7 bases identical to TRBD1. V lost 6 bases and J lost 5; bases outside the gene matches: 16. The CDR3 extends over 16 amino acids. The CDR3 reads CASSTTGLRPQHEQYF. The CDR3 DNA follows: TGTGCCAGCAGCACGACAGGGCTCCGTCCCCAGCACGAGCAGTACTTC.

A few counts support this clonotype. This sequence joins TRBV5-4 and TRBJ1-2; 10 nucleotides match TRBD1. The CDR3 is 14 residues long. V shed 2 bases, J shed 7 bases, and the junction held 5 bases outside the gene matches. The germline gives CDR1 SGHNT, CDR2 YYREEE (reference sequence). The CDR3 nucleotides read TGTGCCAGCAGCTTAAGGGACAGGGGACGTGGCTACACCTTC. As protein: CASSLRDRGRGYTF.

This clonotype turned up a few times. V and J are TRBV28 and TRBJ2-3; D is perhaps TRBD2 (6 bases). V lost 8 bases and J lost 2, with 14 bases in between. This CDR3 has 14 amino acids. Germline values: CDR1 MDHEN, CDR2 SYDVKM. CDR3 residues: CASPAGGYTDTQYF. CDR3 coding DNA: TGTGCCAGCCCAGCGGGCGGATACACAGATACGCAGTATTTT.

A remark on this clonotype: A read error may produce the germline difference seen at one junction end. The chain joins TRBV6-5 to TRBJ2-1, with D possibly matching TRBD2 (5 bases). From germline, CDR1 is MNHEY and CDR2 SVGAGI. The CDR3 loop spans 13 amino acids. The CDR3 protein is CASRYSGLDEQFF. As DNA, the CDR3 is TGTGCCAGCAGGTACTCGGGATTGGATGAGCAGTTCTTC.

Here the CDR3 DNA reads TGTGCCAGCAGTGACACCGAAGGGGTCGGGTATGGCTACACCTTC. It codes for CASSDTEGVGYGYTF. The chain uses TRBV6-6 and TRBJ1-2; D perhaps matches TRBD1 (5 bases). The V gene's germline CDR1 is MNHNY and CDR2 SVGAGI (reference sequence). V was pared by 5 bases and J by 5 bases, with 18 bases between. The CDR3 contains 15 residues.

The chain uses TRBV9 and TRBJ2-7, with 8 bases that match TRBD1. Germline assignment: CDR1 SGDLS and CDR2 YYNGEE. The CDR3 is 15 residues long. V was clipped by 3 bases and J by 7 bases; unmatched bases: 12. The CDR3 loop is CASSADRGSYNEQYF. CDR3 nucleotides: TGTGCCAGCAGCGCCGACAGGGGCTCCTACAATGAGCAGTACTTC.

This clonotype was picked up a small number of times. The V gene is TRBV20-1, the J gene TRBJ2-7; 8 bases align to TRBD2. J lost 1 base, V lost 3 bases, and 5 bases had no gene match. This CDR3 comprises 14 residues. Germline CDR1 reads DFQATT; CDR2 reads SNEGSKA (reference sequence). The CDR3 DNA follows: TGCAGTGCTAGTCCACTAGCGGCGTCCTACGAGCAGTACTTC. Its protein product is CSASPLAASYEQYF.

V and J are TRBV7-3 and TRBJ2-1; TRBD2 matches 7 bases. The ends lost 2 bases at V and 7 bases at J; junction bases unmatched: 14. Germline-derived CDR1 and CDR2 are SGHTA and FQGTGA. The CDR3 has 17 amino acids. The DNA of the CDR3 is TGTGCCAGCAGCTTAGCCGCATCTAGCGGAAGGATAAATGAGCAGTTCTTC. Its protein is CASSLAASSGRINEQFF.

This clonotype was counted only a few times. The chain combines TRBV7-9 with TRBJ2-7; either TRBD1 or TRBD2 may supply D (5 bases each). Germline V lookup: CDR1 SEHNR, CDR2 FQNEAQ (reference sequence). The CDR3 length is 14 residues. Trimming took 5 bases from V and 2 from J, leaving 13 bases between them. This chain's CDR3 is CASSPPRDPYEQYF. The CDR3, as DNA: TGTGCCAGCAGCCCCCCCCGGGACCCCTACGAGCAGTACTTC. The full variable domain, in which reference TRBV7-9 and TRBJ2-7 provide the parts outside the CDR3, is DTGVSQNPRHKITKRGQNVTFRCDPISEHNRLYWYRQTLGQGPEFLTYFQNEAQLEKSRLLSDRFSAERPKGSFSTLEIQRTEQGDSAMYLCASSPPRDPYEQYFGPGTRLTVT.

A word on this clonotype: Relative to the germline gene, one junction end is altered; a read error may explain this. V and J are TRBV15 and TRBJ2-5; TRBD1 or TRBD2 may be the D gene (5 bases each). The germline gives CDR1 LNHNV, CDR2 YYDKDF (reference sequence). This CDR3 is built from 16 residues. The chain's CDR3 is CATSRDGRGAQETRYF. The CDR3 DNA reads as TGTGCCACCAGCAGAGATGGCAGAGGGGCCCAAGAGACCCGGTACTTC.

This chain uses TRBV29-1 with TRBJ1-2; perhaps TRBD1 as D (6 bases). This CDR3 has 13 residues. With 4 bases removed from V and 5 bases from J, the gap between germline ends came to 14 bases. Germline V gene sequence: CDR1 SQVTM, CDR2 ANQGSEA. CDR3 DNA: TGCAGCGTTGTAGCGGGGGCGGGGTATGGCTACACCTTC. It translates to CSVVAGAGYGYTF.

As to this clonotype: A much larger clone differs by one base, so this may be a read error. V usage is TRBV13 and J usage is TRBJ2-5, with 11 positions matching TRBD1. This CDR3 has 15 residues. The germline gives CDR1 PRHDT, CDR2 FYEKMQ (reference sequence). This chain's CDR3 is CAGSPPGTGGETQYF. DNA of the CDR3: TGTGCCGGCAGCCCGCCCGGGACAGGGGGGGAGACCCAGTACTTC.

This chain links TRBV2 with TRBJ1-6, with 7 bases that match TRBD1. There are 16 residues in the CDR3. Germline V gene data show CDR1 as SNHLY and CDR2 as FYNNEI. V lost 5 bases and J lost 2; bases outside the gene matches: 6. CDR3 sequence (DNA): TGTGCCAGCAGTCCCAAGGGGGCCCCCTATAATTCACCCCTCCACTTT. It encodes CASSPKGAPYNSPLHF.

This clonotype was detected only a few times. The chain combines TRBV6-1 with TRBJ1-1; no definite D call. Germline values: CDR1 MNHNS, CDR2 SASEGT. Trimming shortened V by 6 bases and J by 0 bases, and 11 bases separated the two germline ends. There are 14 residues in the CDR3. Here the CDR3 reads CASSSQVMNTEAFF. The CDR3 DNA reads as TGTGCCAGCAGCTCGCAGGTCATGAACACTGAAGCTTTCTTT.

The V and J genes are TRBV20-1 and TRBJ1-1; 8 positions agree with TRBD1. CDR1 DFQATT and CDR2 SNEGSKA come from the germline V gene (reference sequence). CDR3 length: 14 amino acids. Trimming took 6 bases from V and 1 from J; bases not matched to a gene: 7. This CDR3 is CSAHPGTGNTEAFF. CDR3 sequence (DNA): TGCAGTGCGCATCCCGGGACAGGGAACACTGAAGCTTTCTTT.

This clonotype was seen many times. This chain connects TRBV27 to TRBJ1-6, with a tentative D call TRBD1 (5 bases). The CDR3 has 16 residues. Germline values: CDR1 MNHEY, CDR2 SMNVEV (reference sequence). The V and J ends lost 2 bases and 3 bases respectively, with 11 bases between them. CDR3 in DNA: TGTGCCAGCAGTTTAGTCGCAGGGCGCTATAATTCACCCCTCCACTTT. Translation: CASSLVAGRYNSPLHF.

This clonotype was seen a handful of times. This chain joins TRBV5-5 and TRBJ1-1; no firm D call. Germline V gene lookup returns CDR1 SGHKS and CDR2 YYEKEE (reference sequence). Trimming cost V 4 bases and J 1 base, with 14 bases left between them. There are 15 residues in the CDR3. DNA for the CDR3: TGTGCCAGCAGCCGACAATTCATCCAGAACACTGAAGCTTTCTTT. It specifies CASSRQFIQNTEAFF. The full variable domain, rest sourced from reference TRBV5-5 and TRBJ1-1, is DAGVTQSPTHLIKTRGQQVTLRCSPISGHKSVSWYQQVLGQGPQFIFQYYEKEERGRGNFPDRFSARQFPNYSSELNVNALLLGDSALYLCASSRQFIQNTEAFFGQGTRLTVV.

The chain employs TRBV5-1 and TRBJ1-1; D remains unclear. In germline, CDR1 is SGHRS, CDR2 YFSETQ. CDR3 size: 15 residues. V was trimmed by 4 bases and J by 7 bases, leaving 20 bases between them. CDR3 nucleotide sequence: TGCGCCAGCAGCCTACTCGACACCCGGCGAAATGAAGCTTTCTTT. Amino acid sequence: CASSLLDTRRNEAFF.

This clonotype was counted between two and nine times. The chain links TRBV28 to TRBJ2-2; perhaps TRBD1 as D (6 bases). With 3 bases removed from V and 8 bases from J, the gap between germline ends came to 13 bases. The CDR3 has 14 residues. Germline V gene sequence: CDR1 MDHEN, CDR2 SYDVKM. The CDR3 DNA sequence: TGTGCCAGCAGTTTCCTCTTACAGGGAGGGGAGCTGTTTTTT. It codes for CASSFLLQGGELFF.

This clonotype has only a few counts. Written as DNA, the CDR3 is TGTGCCAGCAGCCCAGATCGTACGGGGGAGACCCAGTACTTC. Amino acids: CASSPDRTGETQYF. The J gene is TRBJ2-5, the V gene TRBV7-2, with a tentative D call TRBD2 (5 bases). V was cut by 5 bases and J by 5 bases, with 15 bases left in between. CDR3 length equals 14 residues. Germline V CDR1 and CDR2: SGHTA, FQGNSA.